The clone carrying this T cell receptor beta chain was detected only once. V trimming: 5 bases; J trimming: 5 bases; junction bases outside the gene matches: 9. The CDR3 loop spans 15 amino acids. CDR1 and CDR2 (germline): SGHTA, FQGNSA. The data stem from a study of blood T cell repertoires in COVID-19. Across the study: T cells, B-cell-depleted T cells, or PBMCs supplied cDNA or gDNA.

Sequencing was performed with immunoSEQ multiplex PCR; in TCRdb, only in-frame clones are kept and a portion is missing. In the table there are 250,000 to 300,000 clones, about nine tenths of which are singletons. Seattle's enrolled individuals joined amid active infection and were then monitored longitudinally. The V gene is TRBV7-2, the J gene TRBJ2-5; 9 bases match TRBD1. The material sequenced was peripheral blood. The receptor's source is a woman aged 45 to 65 with COVID-19, enrolled during active disease. CDR3 amino acids: CASSPRDRAIETQYF. CDR3 nucleotides: TGTGCCAGCAGCCCCAGGGACAGGGCGATTGAGACCCAGTACTTC. Based on the CDR3 plus reference TRBV7-2 and TRBJ2-5, the full variable domain is GAGVSQSPSNKVTEKGKDVELRCDPISGHTALYWYRQSLGQGLEFLIYFQGNSAPDKSGLPSDRFSAERTGGSVSTLTIQRTQQEDSAVYLCASSPRDRAIETQYFGPGTRLLVL.